Each of the 8 T cell receptor beta chains below was sequenced from the same sample in a study of CD8+ T cells in alopecia areata. The sequencing template was cDNA reverse transcribed from extracted RNA. This table comes from immunoSEQ multiplex PCR, and its TCRdb copy is limited to in-frame clones, with some not included. The sample yields roughly 120,000 clones, less than 75% seen once. The sample's treatment: oral pan-JAK inhibitor, 5-10 mg twice daily. Sequenced material: CD8+ T cells sorted from blood, taken at week 4, from a patient treated with tofacitinib. The receptors come from a human donor with alopecia areata.

This chain uses TRBV29-1 with TRBJ2-3; D possibly corresponds to TRBD1 (6 bases). CDR3 length equals 14 residues. Germline V gene sequence: CDR1 SQVTM, CDR2 ANQGSEA. Trimming shortened V by 7 bases and J by 0 bases, and 14 bases separated the two germline ends. CDR3 nucleotides: TGCAGCGCAAAAGGGGGATCTAGCACAGATACGCAGTATTTT. Encoded protein: CSAKGGSSTDTQYF.

The chain combines TRBV6-4 with TRBJ2-1, with TRBD2 matching 11 bases. Germline V lookup: CDR1 MRHNA, CDR2 SNTAGT. This CDR3 comprises 14 residues. Trimming took 4 bases from V and 5 from J; bases not matched to a gene: 1. This CDR3 reads CASSGLAGHNEQFF. The CDR3 DNA reads TGTGCCAGCAGTGGACTAGCGGGGCACAATGAGCAGTTCTTC.

The rearrangement uses TRBV30 and TRBJ2-2; D not certain. Germline CDR1 and CDR2: GTSNPN and SVGIG (reference sequence). Trimming pared 5 bases from V and 5 bases from J, leaving 9 bases between. The CDR3 totals 12 residues. The CDR3 is CAWADGTGELFF. The CDR3 nucleotides read TGTGCCTGGGCCGACGGTACCGGGGAGCTGTTTTTT. The variable domain in full, completed from reference TRBV30 and TRBJ2-2, reads SQTIHQWPATLVQPVGSPLSLECTVEGTSNPNLYWYRQAAGRGLQLLFYSVGIGQISSEVPQNLSASRPQDRQFILSSKKLLLSDSGFYLCAWADGTGELFFGEGSRLTVL.

Worth noting for this clone: Being one base from a much bigger clone, this may be a read error. This sample also contains other DNA sequences that code for the same CDR3. This chain joins TRBV6-4 and TRBJ2-3, with TRBD1 identical over 9 bases. The CDR3 sequence is 15 residues long. The germline V gene has CDR1 MRHNA and CDR2 SNTAGT. The CDR3 DNA sequence: TGTGCCAGCAGTGCCGGGACAGGGCACACAGATACCCAGTATTTT. Its protein is CASSAGTGHTDTQYF.

This sequence joins TRBV9 and TRBJ2-3; possible D gene TRBD1, 5 bases. With 0 bases removed from V and 1 base from J, the gap between germline ends came to 9 bases. Per germline, CDR1 SGDLS and CDR2 YYNGEE. CDR3 size: 15 residues. The CDR3 region has the DNA TGTGCCAGCAGCGTAGCCAGGGTCGGCACAGATACGCAGTATTTT. It codes for CASSVARVGTDTQYF.

The chain joins TRBV7-2 to TRBJ1-3; D ambiguous. The CDR3 runs to 13 residues. Germline V lookup: CDR1 SGHTA, CDR2 FQGNSA. Trimming pared 4 bases from V and 9 bases from J, leaving 13 bases between. CDR3 sequence reads: CASSSEAEGTIYF. In DNA, the CDR3 is TGTGCCAGCAGCTCGGAGGCAGAAGGCACCATATATTTT.

The chain employs TRBV30 and TRBJ1-2; tentative D call: TRBD1 (6 bases). The CDR3 runs to 13 residues. V was clipped by 7 bases and J by 5 bases, with 17 bases between them. Germline CDR1 reads GTSNPN; CDR2 reads SVGIG (reference sequence). As DNA, the CDR3 is TGTGCCTTGGACAGCCCTGGGCAGTATGGCTACACCTTC. It codes for CALDSPGQYGYTF.

This clone was found many times. The chain uses TRBV6-6 and TRBJ2-7; the D is unclear. This CDR3 has 14 residues. V lost 0 bases and J 0 bases, leaving 6 bases between the germline ends. The germline gives CDR1 MNHNY, CDR2 SVGAGI (reference sequence). The CDR3 sequence is CASSYSQNSYEQYF. CDR3 in DNA: TGTGCCAGCAGTTACTCACAGAACTCCTACGAGCAGTACTTC.